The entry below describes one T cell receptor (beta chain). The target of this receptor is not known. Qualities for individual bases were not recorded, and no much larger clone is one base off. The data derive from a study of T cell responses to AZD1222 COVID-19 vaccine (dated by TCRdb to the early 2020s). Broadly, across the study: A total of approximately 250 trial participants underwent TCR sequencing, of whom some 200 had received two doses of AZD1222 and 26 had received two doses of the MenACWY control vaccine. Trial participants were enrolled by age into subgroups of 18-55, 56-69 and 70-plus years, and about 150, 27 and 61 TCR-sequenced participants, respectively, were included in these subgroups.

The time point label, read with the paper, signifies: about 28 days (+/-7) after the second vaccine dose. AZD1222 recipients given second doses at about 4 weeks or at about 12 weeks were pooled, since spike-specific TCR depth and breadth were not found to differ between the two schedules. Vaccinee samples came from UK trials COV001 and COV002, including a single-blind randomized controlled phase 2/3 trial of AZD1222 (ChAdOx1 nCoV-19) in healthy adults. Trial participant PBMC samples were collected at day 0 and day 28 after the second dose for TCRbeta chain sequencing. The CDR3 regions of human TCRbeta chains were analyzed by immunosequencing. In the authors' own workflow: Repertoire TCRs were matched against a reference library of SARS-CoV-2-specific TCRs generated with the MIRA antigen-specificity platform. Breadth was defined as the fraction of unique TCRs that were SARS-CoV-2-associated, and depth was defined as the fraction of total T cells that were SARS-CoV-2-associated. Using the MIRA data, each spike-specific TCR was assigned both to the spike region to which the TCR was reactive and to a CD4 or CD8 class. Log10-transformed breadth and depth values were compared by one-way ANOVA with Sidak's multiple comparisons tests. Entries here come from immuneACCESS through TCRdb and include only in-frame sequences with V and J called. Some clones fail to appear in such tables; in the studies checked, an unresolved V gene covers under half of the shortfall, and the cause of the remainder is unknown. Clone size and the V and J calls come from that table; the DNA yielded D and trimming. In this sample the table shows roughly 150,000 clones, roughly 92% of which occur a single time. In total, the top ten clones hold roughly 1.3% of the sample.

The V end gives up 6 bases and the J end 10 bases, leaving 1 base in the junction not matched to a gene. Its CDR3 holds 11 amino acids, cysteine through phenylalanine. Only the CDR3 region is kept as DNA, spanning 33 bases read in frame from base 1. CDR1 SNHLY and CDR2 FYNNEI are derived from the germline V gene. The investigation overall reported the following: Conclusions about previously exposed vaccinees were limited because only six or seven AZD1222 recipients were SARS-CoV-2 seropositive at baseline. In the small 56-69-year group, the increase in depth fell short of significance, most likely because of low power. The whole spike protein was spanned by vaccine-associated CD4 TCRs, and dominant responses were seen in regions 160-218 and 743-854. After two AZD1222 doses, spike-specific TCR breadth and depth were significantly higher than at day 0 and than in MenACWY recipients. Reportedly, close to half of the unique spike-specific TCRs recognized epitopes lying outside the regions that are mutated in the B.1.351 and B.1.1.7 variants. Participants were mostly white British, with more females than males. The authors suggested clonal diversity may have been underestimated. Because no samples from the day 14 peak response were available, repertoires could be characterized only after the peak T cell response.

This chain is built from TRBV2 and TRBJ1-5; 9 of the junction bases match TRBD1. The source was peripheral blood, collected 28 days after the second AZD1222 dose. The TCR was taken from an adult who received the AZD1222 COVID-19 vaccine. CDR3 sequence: CASRDRGPQHF. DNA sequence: TGTGCCAGCAGGGACAGGGGTCCCCAGCATTTT.